The clone carrying this TCR beta chain was seen just once. As yet, its antigen is unknown. Sequencing was at survey level. Sequencing used immunoSEQ multiplex PCR; TCRdb keeps in-frame clones, though not all of them. The top ten hold about 2% of the sample, which has 24,000 or so clones, around 93% seen once. This sample was taken from a study of multiple sclerosis patients with progressive multifocal leukoencephalopathy. General study findings and limits: In most PML patients, TRB repertoires appeared less diverse by entropy. Clones expanded at PML were already present before and during natalizumab.

Sample time point: around eleven months of natalizumab therapy. All PML patients were female, and all patients had earlier interferon beta. The source of this sequence is a man aged 25 to 45 with multiple sclerosis. Sequences were derived from PBMCs, sampled from a patient treated with natalizumab.

The CDR3 here is CVRAFDEQYF. DNA of the CDR3: TGTGTGCGGGCGTTCGACGAGCAGTACTTC. The chain has TRBV27 and TRBJ2-7; tentatively, D is TRBD2 (5 bases). The CDR3 is made up of 10 amino acids. Per the germline V gene, CDR1 is MNHEY and CDR2 is SMNVEV (reference sequence).